A single sample gave rise to the 15 T cell receptor beta chains below, sequenced in a study of blood T cells in healthy people across ages. For the second PCR, which ran for roughly 7 to 11 cycles, a sample-barcoded 5' primer and a J-beta primer mix were used. TCRdb re-called the 5' RACE reads with MiXCR, one entry per CDR3 protein. The table has 1.5 million to 2 million distinct CDR3 sequences, roughly 49% seen once. Material for sequencing was blood. Source of these receptors: a woman between 40 and 50 years old in good health.

The rearrangement uses TRBV12-3 or TRBV12-4 and TRBJ2-1, with TRBD2 as a possible D gene (7 bases). V was clipped by 0 bases and J by 9 bases, with 12 bases between them. The CDR3 totals 14 residues. The CDR3 DNA sequence: TGTGCCAGCAGTTTAGCGGGGGGGCTACCTGAGCAGTTCTTC. Amino acids: CASSLAGGLPEQFF.

The chain uses TRBV7-9 and TRBJ1-4, with D perhaps matching TRBD1 (6 bases). Deletions cut 8 bases from V and 7 bases from J, with 17 bases between. Germline lookup yields CDR1 SEHNR and CDR2 FQNEAQ (reference sequence). The CDR3 length is 14 residues. CDR3 residues: CASFSAGEAEKLFF. The CDR3 region has the DNA TGTGCCAGCTTCAGTGCAGGGGAGGCTGAAAAACTGTTTTTT.

CDR3 amino acids: CASSLGVSTGTQYF. The CDR3 DNA is TGCGCCAGCAGCTTGGGGGTCTCGACGGGGACCCAGTACTTC. V usage is TRBV5-1 and J usage is TRBJ2-5; D ambiguous. Germline CDR1 is SGHRS and CDR2 is YFSETQ. This CDR3 contains 14 residues. Trimming shortened V by 0 bases and J by 7 bases, and 13 bases separated the two germline ends.

This clonotype was recorded only once. Given a much more abundant clone one base away, this may be a read error. The genes are TRBV12-3 or TRBV12-4 and TRBJ2-1; 12 nucleotides agree with TRBD2. The J call may be incorrect, as the DNA end agrees better with TRBJ2-7. This CDR3 contains 16 residues. The CDR3, as DNA: TGTGCCAGCAGCCTTAGACTAGCGGGGGTGTACAATGAGCAGTACTTC. Protein: CASSLRLAGVYNEQYF.

The rearrangement joins TRBV20-1 to TRBJ2-3; possible D gene TRBD1, 5 bases. The length of the CDR3 is 16 residues. With 0 bases removed from V and 2 bases from J, the gap between germline ends came to 15 bases. The germline gives CDR1 DFQATT, CDR2 SNEGSKA (reference sequence). Here the CDR3 DNA reads TGCAGTGCTAGAGATCCCTTGCGGACACACACAGATACGCAGTATTTT. This sequence encodes CSARDPLRTHTDTQYF.

The rearrangement joins TRBV5-6 to TRBJ2-5; D ambiguous. Per the germline V gene, CDR1 is SGHDT and CDR2 is YYEEEE. Deletions cut 3 bases from V and 3 bases from J, with 9 bases between. The CDR3 has 13 amino acids. The CDR3 spells CASSYATEETQYF. The CDR3 nucleotides read TGTGCCAGCAGCTATGCGACGGAAGAGACCCAGTACTTC.

CDR3 DNA: TGCAGTGCTAGAGATGGCACATACACCGGGGAGCTGTTTTTT. It codes for CSARDGTYTGELFF. This chain connects TRBV20-1 to TRBJ2-2, with D hard to call. This CDR3 comprises 14 residues. The germline CDR1 and CDR2 sequences are DFQATT and SNEGSKA (reference sequence). V was shortened by 0 bases and J by 3 bases, with 8 bases between the two germline ends.

The chain couples TRBV7-9 to TRBJ2-4; 8 positions match TRBD1. V was pared by 2 bases and J by 6 bases, with 6 bases of the junction left unmatched. This CDR3 region has 15 residues. Germline CDR1 SEHNR, CDR2 FQNEAQ (reference sequence). The CDR3: CASSLSGQGPNIQYF. The CDR3 DNA follows: TGTGCCAGCAGCTTATCAGGACAGGGACCAAACATTCAGTACTTC.

This clonotype was seen only a few times. The chain uses TRBV6-5 and TRBJ2-1, with a weak D call TRBD2 (6 bases). The CDR3 extends over 11 amino acids. V dropped 2 bases and J dropped 13 bases, with 9 bases sitting between them. The germline V gene has CDR1 MNHEY and CDR2 SVGAGI. CDR3 in DNA: TGTGCCAGCAGTTACGGGGGGATCCAGTTCTTC. It specifies CASSYGGIQFF.

V gene TRBV13 combines with J gene TRBJ1-2; D is ambiguous. Germline CDR1 and CDR2: PRHDT and FYEKMQ (reference sequence). V was pared by 7 bases and J by 4 bases, with 16 bases between. The CDR3 has 14 amino acids. The CDR3 loop reads CASTANPGPYGYTF. DNA for the CDR3: TGTGCCAGCACTGCGAATCCAGGACCCTATGGCTACACCTTC.

This clonotype was counted only a few times. V usage is TRBV20-1 and J usage is TRBJ2-1; 9 bases are shared with TRBD2. The CDR3 has 14 residues. CDR1 is DFQATT and CDR2 is SNEGSKA in the germline V gene (reference sequence). Trimming cost V 6 bases and J 7 bases; bases outside gene matches: 10. The DNA for the CDR3 is TGCAGTGCCCAACCGGGACTAGCTATAAATGAGCAGTTCTTC. The encoded protein is CSAQPGLAINEQFF.

This clonotype was detected a few times. The rearrangement joins TRBV6-2 or TRBV6-3 to TRBJ2-5; TRBD1 agrees at 11 bases. Unmatched junction bases numbered 10, after V lost 0 bases and J lost 4 bases. Germline V gene data show CDR1 as MNHEY and CDR2 as SVGEGT. This CDR3 comprises 18 residues. Here the CDR3 reads CASSYSSGQGVTRETQYF. In DNA, the CDR3 is TGTGCCAGCAGTTACTCGTCGGGACAGGGGGTGACGCGAGAGACCCAGTACTTC.

The chain uses TRBV27 and TRBJ1-2; 10 nucleotides line up with TRBD1. The CDR3 contains 15 residues. The J segment lost 6 bases and the V segment lost 4 bases, leaving 8 bases of the junction unmatched. Germline V gene data show CDR1 as MNHEY and CDR2 as SMNVEV (reference sequence). CDR3 DNA sequence: TGTGCCAGCAGTTCAAGGACAGGGGGTTTGGATGGCTACACCTTC. Translation gives CASSSRTGGLDGYTF.

This clonotype was counted a few times. The J gene is TRBJ2-7, the V gene TRBV29-1; possibly TRBD2 for D (5 bases). The CDR3 runs 11 residues. Germline values: CDR1 SQVTM, CDR2 ANQGSEA. The ends were cut back, 6 bases at V and 3 bases at J, with 9 bases in the middle. The CDR3 region has the DNA TGCAGCGTAACGAGGGACTACGAGCAGTACTTC. Residues: CSVTRDYEQYF.

The V and J genes are TRBV28 and TRBJ1-2; D remains ambiguous. The germline CDR1 and CDR2 sequences are MDHEN and SYDVKM. V lost 4 bases and J lost 4, with 7 bases in between. CDR3 length: 12 residues. The CDR3 nucleotides read TGTGCCAGCAGTTCCCGACCCTATGGCTACACCTTC. Residues: CASSSRPYGYTF.